The T cell receptor beta chain under discussion was sequenced for a study of T cells in localized non-small cell lung cancer. Whole-study results and caveats: An association was observed between higher blood T cell density and longer overall survival. Tumor showed lower T cell clonality than uninvolved adjacent lung, where it was highest. Sequence data derive from only one tumor region, so heterogeneity remains possible.

Generated by immunoSEQ multiplex PCR, the TCRdb table keeps only in-frame clones and is missing some. The sample contains 25,000 to 35,000 clones, 88% of which appear only once. On this clone: Its specificity is unknown.

Germline V gene data show CDR1 as MGHRA and CDR2 as YSYEKL. Trimming cost V 4 bases and J 7 bases; bases outside gene matches: 8. The CDR3 runs to 15 residues. The receptor's source is a female donor aged 60 or older with stage III squamous cell lung carcinoma. Specimen: peripheral blood, collected before any cancer treatment. This chain links TRBV4-1 with TRBJ1-4; TRBD1 matches at 8 bases. CDR3 in amino acids: CASSPTTGVIEKLFF. DNA for the CDR3: TGCGCCAGCAGCCCAACGACAGGGGTAATTGAAAAACTGTTTTTT.